The subject of this entry is one T cell receptor (beta chain). The sample belongs to a study of blood T cell repertoires in COVID-19. Across the study: The cDNA or gDNA used as material had been derived from T cells, B-cell-depleted T cells, or PBMCs.

As originally analysed: Amplifying reference gene primers gave estimates of nucleated cell counts. The method was immunoSEQ multiplex PCR; TCRdb's version includes in-frame clones alone and lacks a portion of them. V and J calls plus clone size are reproduced from that table; the DNA served to infer D and trimming. The table lists tens of thousands of clones, 75% to 85% of them singletons. V lost 7 bases, J lost 4 bases, and 9 bases stayed unmatched. CDR1 and CDR2 (germline): MNHNY, SVGAGI (reference sequence). The CDR3 spans 16 residues. Sequenced input: peripheral blood. This chain connects TRBV6-6 to TRBJ1-3, with TRBD1 identical over 11 bases. The sequence came from a human donor in a cohort sampled during active COVID-19. CDR3 DNA sequence: TGTGCCAGCACCACCGGACAGGGGGCGAGGGGAAACACCATATATTTT. Translating gives CASTTGQGARGNTIYF.